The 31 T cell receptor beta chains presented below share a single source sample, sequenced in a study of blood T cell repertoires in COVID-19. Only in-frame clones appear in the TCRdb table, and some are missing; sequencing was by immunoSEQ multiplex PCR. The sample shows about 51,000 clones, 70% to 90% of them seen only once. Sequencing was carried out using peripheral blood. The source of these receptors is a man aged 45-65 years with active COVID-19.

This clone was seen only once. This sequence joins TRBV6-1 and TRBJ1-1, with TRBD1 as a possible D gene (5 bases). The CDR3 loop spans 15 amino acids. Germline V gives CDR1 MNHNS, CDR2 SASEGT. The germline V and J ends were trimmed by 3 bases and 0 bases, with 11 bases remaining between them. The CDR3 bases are TGTGCCAGCAGTGAGGTGGGGCGGTTGAACACTGAAGCTTTCTTT. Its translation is CASSEVGRLNTEAFF.

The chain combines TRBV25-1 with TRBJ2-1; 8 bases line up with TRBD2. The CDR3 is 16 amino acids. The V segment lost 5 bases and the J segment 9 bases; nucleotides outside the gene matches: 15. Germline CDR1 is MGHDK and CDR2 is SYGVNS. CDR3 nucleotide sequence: TGTGCCAGCAGTTTTGGACTAGCATCCATTTCGGGTGAGCAGTTCTTC. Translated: CASSFGLASISGEQFF.

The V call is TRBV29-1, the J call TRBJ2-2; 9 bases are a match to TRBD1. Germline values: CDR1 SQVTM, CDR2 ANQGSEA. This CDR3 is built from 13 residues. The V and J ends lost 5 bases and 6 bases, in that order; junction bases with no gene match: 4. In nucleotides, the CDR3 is TGCAGCGTTCTGGGACAGGGCGCCGGGGAGCTGTTTTTT. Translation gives CSVLGQGAGELFF.

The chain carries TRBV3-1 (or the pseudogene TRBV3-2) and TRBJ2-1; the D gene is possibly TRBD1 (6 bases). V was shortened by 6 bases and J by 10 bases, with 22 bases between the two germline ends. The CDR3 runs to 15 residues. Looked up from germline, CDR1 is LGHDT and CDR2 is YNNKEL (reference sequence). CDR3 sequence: CASRRLKSRGLEQFF. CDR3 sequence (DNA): TGTGCCAGCAGACGCCTCAAGTCCAGGGGCTTGGAGCAGTTCTTC.

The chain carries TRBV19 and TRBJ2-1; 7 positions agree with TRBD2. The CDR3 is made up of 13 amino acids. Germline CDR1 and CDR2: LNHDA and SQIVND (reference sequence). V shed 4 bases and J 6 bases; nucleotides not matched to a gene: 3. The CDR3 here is CASSTASGNEQFF. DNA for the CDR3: TGTGCCAGTAGTACAGCTAGCGGCAATGAGCAGTTCTTC.

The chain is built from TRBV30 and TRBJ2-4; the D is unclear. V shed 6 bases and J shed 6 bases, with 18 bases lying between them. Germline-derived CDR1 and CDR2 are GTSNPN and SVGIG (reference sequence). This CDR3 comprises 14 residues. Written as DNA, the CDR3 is TGTGCCTGCTCTATTGTGGGCCTTGGAAACATTCAGTACTTC. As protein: CACSIVGLGNIQYF.

In nucleotides, the CDR3 is TGTGCCAGCAGCTCGTCCGGGACAGGGTCCTCTGGAAACACCATATATTTT. Protein sequence: CASSSSGTGSSGNTIYF. This sequence joins TRBV5-8 and TRBJ1-3, with 9 positions matching TRBD1. Germline V CDR1 and CDR2: SGHTS, YDEGEE. This CDR3 contains 17 residues. V gave up 3 bases and J gave up 0 bases; unmatched junction bases: 7.

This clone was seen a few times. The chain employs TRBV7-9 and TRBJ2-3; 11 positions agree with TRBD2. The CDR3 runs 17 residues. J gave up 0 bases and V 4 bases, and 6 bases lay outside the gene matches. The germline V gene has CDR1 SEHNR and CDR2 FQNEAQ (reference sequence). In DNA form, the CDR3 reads TGTGCCAGCAGCTCCCCACCTAGCGGGGGGAGCACAGATACGCAGTATTTT. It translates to CASSSPPSGGSTDTQYF.

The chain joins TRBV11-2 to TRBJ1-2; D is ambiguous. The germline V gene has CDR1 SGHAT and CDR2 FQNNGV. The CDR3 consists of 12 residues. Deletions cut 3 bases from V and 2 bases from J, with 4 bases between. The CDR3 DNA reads TGTGCCAGCAGCTTGGAGAACTATGGCTACACCTTC. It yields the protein CASSLENYGYTF.

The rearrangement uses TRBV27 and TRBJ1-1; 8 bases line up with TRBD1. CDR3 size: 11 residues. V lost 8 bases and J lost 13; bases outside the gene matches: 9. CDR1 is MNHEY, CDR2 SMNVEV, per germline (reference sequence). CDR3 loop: CASGGLTGGFF. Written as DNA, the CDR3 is TGTGCCAGCGGGGGCTTAACAGGGGGTTTCTTT.

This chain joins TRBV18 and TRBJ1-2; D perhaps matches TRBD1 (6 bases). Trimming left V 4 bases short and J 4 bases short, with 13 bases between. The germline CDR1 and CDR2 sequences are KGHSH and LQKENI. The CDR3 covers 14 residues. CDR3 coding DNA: TGTGCCAGCTCACGCCCACAGGGCCTCTATGGCTACACCTTC. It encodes CASSRPQGLYGYTF.

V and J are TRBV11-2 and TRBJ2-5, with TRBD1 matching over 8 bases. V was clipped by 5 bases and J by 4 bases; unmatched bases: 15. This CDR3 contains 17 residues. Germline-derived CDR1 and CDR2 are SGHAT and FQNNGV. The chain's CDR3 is CASSPDRWWQGAETQYF. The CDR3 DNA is TGTGCCAGCAGCCCTGACCGTTGGTGGCAGGGGGCAGAGACCCAGTACTTC.

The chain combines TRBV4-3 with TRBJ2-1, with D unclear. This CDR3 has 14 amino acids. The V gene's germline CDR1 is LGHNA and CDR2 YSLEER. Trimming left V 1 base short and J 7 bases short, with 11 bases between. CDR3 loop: CASSQAGFGNEQFF. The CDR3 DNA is TGCGCCAGCAGCCAAGCCGGGTTCGGGAATGAGCAGTTCTTC.

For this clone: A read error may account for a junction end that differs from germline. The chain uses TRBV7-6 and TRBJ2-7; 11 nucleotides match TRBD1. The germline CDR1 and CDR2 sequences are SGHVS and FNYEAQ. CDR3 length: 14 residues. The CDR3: CASSRGQGAYEQYF. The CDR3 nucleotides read TGTGCCAGCAGCCGAGGACAGGGGGCATACGAGCAGTACTTT.

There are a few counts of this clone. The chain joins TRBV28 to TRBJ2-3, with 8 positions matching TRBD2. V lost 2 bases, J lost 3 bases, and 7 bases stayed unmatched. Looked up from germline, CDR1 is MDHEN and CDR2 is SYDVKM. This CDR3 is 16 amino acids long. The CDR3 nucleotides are TGTGCCAGCAGTTTACGGGGGGGCGCCTGGACAGATACGCAGTATTTT. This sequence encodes CASSLRGGAWTDTQYF. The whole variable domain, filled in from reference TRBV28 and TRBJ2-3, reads DVKVTQSSRYLVKRTGEKVFLECVQDMDHENMFWYRQDPGLGLRLIYFSYDVKMKEKGDIPEGYSVSREKKERFSLILESASTNQTSMYLCASSLRGGAWTDTQYFGPGTRLTVL.

CDR3 protein: CASRYSGRAFGNTGELFF. Written as DNA, the CDR3 is TGTGCCAGTAGATATAGCGGGAGAGCCTTTGGGAACACCGGGGAGCTGTTTTTT. The J gene is TRBJ2-2, the V gene TRBV19, with TRBD2 matching over 9 bases. The ends lost 6 bases at V and 1 base at J; junction bases unmatched: 12. CDR3 size: 18 residues. The germline V gene encodes CDR1 LNHDA and CDR2 SQIVND (reference sequence).

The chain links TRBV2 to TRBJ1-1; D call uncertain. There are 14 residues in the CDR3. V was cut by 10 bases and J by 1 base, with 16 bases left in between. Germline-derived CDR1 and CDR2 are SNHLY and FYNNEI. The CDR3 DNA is TGTGCCACTGGGCTCGAGGGTAGGAACACTGAAGCTTTCTTT. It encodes CATGLEGRNTEAFF.

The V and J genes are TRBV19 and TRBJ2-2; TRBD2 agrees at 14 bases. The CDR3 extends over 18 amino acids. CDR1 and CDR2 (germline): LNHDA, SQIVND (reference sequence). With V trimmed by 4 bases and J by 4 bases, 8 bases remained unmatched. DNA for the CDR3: TGTGCCAGTAGTAGACCGGGACTAGCGGGGGACGCCACCGGGGAGCTGTTTTTT. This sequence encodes CASSRPGLAGDATGELFF.

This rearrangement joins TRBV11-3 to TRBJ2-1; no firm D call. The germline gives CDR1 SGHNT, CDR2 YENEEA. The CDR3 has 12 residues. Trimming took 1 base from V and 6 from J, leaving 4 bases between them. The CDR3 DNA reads TGTGCCAGCAGCTTAGGCAGCAATGAGCAGTTCTTC. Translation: CASSLGSNEQFF.

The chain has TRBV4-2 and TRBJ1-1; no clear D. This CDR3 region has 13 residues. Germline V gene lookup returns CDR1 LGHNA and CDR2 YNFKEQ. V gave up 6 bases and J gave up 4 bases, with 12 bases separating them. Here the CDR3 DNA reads TGTGCCAGCAGTATAGCTGGGAGCACTGAAGCTTTCTTT. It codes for CASSIAGSTEAFF.

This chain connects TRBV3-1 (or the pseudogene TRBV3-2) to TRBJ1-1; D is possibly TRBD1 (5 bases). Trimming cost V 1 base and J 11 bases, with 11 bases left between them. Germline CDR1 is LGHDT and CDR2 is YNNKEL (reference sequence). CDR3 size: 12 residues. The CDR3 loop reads CASSQGGGPAFF. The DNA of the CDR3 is TGTGCCAGCAGCCAAGGGGGGGGTCCGGCTTTCTTT.

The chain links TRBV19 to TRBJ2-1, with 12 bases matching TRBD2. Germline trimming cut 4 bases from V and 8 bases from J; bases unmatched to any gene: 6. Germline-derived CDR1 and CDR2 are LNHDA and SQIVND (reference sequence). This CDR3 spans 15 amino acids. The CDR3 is CASSTASGGAYEQFF. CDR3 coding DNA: TGTGCCAGTAGTACCGCTAGCGGGGGGGCCTATGAGCAGTTCTTC.

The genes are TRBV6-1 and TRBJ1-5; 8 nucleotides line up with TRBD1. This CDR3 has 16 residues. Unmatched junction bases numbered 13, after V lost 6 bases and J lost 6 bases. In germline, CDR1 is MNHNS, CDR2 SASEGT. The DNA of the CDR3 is TGTGCCAGCAGGGAAACGCTTCAGGGGGCCGCTCAGCCCCAGCATTTT. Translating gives CASRETLQGAAQPQHF.

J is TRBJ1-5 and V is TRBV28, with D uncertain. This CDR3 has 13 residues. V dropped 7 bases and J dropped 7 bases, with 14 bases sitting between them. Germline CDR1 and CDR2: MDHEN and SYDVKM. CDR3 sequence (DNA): TGTGCCAGCACTAGATACCTAGACCAGCCCCAGCATTTT. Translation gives CASTRYLDQPQHF.

The CDR3 region is CASSPPGAGEKLFF. CDR3 nucleotides: TGTGCCAGCTCACCCCCAGGGGCTGGAGAAAAACTGTTTTTT. The chain employs TRBV18 and TRBJ1-4, with D possibly TRBD1 on 6 matching bases. Germline CDR1 and CDR2: KGHSH and LQKENI. This CDR3 has 14 residues. Between the trimmed V and J ends, which lost 3 bases and 8 bases, there was a span of 13 bases.

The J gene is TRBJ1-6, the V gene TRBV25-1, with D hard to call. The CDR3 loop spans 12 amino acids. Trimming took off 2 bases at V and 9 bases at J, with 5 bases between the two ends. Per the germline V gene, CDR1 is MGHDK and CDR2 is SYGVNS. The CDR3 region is CASSENSSPLHF. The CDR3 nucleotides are TGTGCCAGCAGTGAAAACAGTTCACCCCTCCACTTT.

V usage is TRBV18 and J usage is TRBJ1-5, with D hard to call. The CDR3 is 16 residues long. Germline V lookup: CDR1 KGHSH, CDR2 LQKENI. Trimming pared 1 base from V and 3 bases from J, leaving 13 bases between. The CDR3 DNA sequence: TGTGCCAGCTCACCACTGCGCCAGGTAAACAATCAGCCCCAGCATTTT. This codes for CASSPLRQVNNQPQHF.

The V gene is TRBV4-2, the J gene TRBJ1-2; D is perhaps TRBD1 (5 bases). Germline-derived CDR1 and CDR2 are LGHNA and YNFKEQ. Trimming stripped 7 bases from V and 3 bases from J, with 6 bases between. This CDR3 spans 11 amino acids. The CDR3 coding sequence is TGTGCCAGCAAGGGGTACTATGGCTACACCTTC. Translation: CASKGYYGYTF.

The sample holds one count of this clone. The CDR3 region is CASSFAPGVLYEQYF. CDR3 nucleotides: TGTGCCAGCAGCTTTGCTCCCGGGGTCCTCTACGAGCAGTACTTC. The V and J genes are TRBV11-2 and TRBJ2-7; a weak D match, TRBD2 (5 bases). CDR1 SGHAT and CDR2 FQNNGV come from the germline V gene. V lost 3 bases and J 3 bases, leaving 15 bases between the germline ends. The CDR3 is 15 residues long.

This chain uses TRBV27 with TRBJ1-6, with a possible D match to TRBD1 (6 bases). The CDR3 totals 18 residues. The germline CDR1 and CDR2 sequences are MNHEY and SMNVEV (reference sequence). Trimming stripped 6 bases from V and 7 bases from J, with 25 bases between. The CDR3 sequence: CASRLTHWGGRTNSPLHF. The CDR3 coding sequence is TGTGCCAGCAGACTGACCCATTGGGGGGGGCGGACGAATTCACCCCTCCACTTT.

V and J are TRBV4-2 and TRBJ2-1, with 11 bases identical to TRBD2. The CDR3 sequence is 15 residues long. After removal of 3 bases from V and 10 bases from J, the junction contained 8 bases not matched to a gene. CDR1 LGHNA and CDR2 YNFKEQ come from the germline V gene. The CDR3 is CASSQLAGGPEEQFF. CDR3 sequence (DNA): TGTGCCAGCAGCCAGTTAGCGGGAGGGCCGGAGGAGCAGTTCTTC.